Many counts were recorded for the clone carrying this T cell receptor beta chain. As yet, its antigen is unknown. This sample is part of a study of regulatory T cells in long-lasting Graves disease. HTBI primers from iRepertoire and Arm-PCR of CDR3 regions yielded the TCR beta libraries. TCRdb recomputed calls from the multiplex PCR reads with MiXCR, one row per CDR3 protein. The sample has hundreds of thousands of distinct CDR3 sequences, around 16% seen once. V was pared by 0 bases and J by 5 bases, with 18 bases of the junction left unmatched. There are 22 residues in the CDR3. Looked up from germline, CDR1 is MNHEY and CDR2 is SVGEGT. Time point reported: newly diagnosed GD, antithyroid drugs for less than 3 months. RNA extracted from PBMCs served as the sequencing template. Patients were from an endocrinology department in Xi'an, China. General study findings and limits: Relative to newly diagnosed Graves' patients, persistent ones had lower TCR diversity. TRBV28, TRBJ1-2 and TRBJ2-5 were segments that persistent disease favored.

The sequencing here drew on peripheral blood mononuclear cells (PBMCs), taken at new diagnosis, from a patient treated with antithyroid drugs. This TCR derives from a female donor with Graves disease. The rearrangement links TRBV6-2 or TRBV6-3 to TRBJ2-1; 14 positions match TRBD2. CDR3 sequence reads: CASSYSILAGGTSGSQNNEQFF. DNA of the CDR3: TGTGCCAGCAGTTACTCGATACTTGCTGGTGGGACTAGCGGGAGCCAGAACAATGAGCAGTTCTTC.